This is a list of T cell receptor beta chains from one sample in a study of T cells in localized non-small cell lung cancer. Assay: immunoSEQ multiplex PCR; the TCRdb copy retains only in-frame clones and omits some. The repertoire holds 50,000 to 65,000 clones, with roughly 76% as singletons. Here the sequenced sample was PBMCs, taken before any cancer treatment. Receptor source: a man aged 40 to 69 with stage II lung adenocarcinoma. The CDR3 runs from the conserved cysteine through the conserved F or W. The D gene is left open where the match is weak. A clone size is listed for some rows: how often the clone was seen (once, few, many), or a class if it is expanded.

>NA|NA|TRBJ1-2|TRBV30
CAWRKQDYGYTF
TGTGCCTGGAGAAAACAAGACTATGGCTACACCTTC
>NA|NA|TRBJ2-5|TRBV4-2
CASSQAGMAGAETQYF
TGTGCCAGCAGCCAAGCTGGAATGGCAGGGGCAGAGACCCAGTACTTC
>few|TRBD1|TRBJ1-1|TRBV7-8
CASSVLGQGRLNTEAFF
TGTGCCAGCAGCGTCCTCGGACAGGGGAGATTGAACACTGAAGCTTTCTTT
>NA|NA|TRBJ1-4|TRBV14
CASSFGGVGAEKLFF
TGTGCCAGCAGCTTCGGAGGGGTTGGAGCCGAAAAACTGTTTTTT
>NA|NA|TRBJ1-4|TRBV25-1
CASSETVLNEKLFF
TGTGCCAGCAGTGAGACAGTCCTTAATGAAAAACTGTTTTTT
>NA|NA|TRBJ1-5|TRBV4-2
CASSQDRNQPQHF
TGTGCCAGCAGCCAAGATCGAAATCAGCCCCAGCATTTT
>NA|NA|TRBJ2-7|TRBV4-3
CASSQDKGYEQYF
TGCGCCAGCAGCCAAGATAAGGGGTACGAGCAGTACTTC
>NA|NA|TRBJ1-4|TRBV19
CASSMSQTNEKLFF
TGTGCCAGTAGTATGAGTCAGACTAATGAAAAACTGTTTTTT
>NA|TRBD2|TRBJ2-7|TRBV19
CASSLWTSGSHSYEQYF
TGTGCCAGTAGTCTCTGGACTAGCGGGAGTCACTCCTACGAGCAGTACTTC
>once|NA|TRBJ1-1|TRBV9
CASRRGSGNTEAFF
TGTGCCAGCAGGCGAGGGTCGGGGAACACTGAAGCTTTCTTT
>NA|NA|TRBJ2-6|TRBV4-3
CASSQDTTGANVLTF
TGCGCCAGCAGCCAAGATACGACCGGGGCCAACGTCCTGACTTTC
>NA|NA|TRBJ2-5|TRBV7-2
CASSLASGRGKVQTQYF
TGTGCCAGCAGCTTAGCCTCGGGAAGAGGGAAAGTACAGACCCAGTACTTC
>once|NA|TRBJ1-5|TRBV5-8
CASSLWGPSNQPQHF
TGTGCCAGCAGCTTGTGGGGGCCCAGCAATCAGCCCCAGCATTTT
>NA|NA|TRBJ1-1|TRBV7-8
CASSSPRSGDTEAFF
TGTGCCAGCAGCTCCCCTCGTTCAGGGGACACTGAAGCTTTCTTT
>few|NA|TRBJ2-1|TRBV29-1
CSAPGVSSYNEQFF
TGCAGCGCCCCCGGGGTTAGCTCCTACAATGAGCAGTTCTTC
>NA|TRBD2|TRBJ2-5|TRBV7-7
CASSPLPSGSGETQYF
TGTGCTAGCAGCCCCCTGCCTAGCGGGAGCGGGGAGACCCAGTACTTC
>NA|NA|TRBJ1-2|TRBV6-4
CASSDSPGRPDGYTF
TGTGCCAGCAGTGACTCCCCAGGGAGGCCAGATGGCTACACCTTC
>NA|NA|TRBJ1-1|TRBV11-2
CASSLTSLTEAFF
TGTGCCAGCAGTTTAACATCGCTAACTGAAGCTTTCTTT
>NA|TRBD2|TRBJ2-1|TRBV2
CARGASGRGNEQFF
TGTGCCAGGGGGGCCAGCGGGAGGGGAAATGAGCAGTTCTTC
>NA|NA|TRBJ1-3|TRBV7-2
CASSLTPGNTIYF
TGTGCCAGCAGCTTAACGCCCGGAAACACCATATATTTT